This T cell receptor beta chain was sequenced in a study of OX40 agonist ivuxolimab in advanced cancers. Study-wide background: Given to patients was ivuxolimab, an agonistic anti-OX40 (CD134) antibody. Study-wide results and caveats: The average count of expanded clones was higher among CD8+ T cells than among CD4+.

Profiled with immunoSEQ multiplex PCR; TCRdb holds only in-frame clones, not every one. The sample has about 78,000 clones, approximately 80% seen once; the top ten hold about 0.4%. As for this clone: Antigen specificity is unknown.

The germline V gene has CDR1 MNHEY and CDR2 SVGAGI. V lost 6 bases to trimming and J lost 4 bases; unmatched junction nucleotides: 1. The CDR3 totals 12 residues. The rearrangement uses TRBV6-5 and TRBJ2-7; TRBD1 agrees at 9 bases. The receptor was isolated from an adult with an advanced solid tumor such as melanoma, head and neck, liver or kidney cancer. Sequences were derived from CD4+ or CD8+ T cells sorted from blood, sampled in a trial of the OX40 agonist ivuxolimab. The CDR3 reads CASRGTGYEQYV. CDR3 nucleotides: TGTGCCAGCAGAGGGACAGGGTACGAGCAGTACGTC.